This record looks at one T cell receptor (beta chain) sequence and its context. The source of the sample is a study of blood T cell repertoires in COVID-19. Study context: COVID-19 samples collected from the United States, Italy and Spain covered acute and convalescent phases. PBMCs, B-cell-depleted T cells, or T cells provided the cDNA or gDNA that made up the material.

The authors' processing: Reference gene primer amplification in the assay estimated nucleated cell counts. Produced via immunoSEQ multiplex PCR; TCRdb's table is partial and in-frame only. That table furnishes V, J and clone size, whereas the DNA furnished D and trimming. This table has about 25,000 clones, around 82% appearing once. CDR3 length: 13 residues. Germline assignment: CDR1 SGHRS and CDR2 YFSETQ. Trimming removed 8 bases at V and 6 bases at J, with 12 bases between. The clonotype comes from an older man with active or convalescent COVID-19. The sequenced material came from peripheral blood. The chain joins TRBV5-1 to TRBJ1-6; D ambiguous. As DNA, the CDR3 is TGCGCCAGTCGGACTTGGGGTAATTCACCCCTCCACTTT. This sequence encodes CASRTWGNSPLHF.